Presented here are 9 T cell receptor beta chains from one specimen sequenced in a study of blood T cell repertoires in COVID-19. The assay was immunoSEQ multiplex PCR, and TCRdb's table has in-frame clones only and misses some. The sample lists tens of thousands of clones, roughly nine tenths seen once, with approximately 14% in the top ten. Input material: peripheral blood. All receptors derive from a woman aged 25 to 39 in a cohort sampled during active COVID-19.

The chain carries TRBV7-2 and TRBJ2-3, with TRBD2 identical over 7 bases. CDR3 length: 15 amino acids. The germline CDR1 and CDR2 sequences are SGHTA and FQGNSA. The V segment lost 3 bases and the J segment 4 bases; nucleotides outside the gene matches: 7. The CDR3 coding sequence is TGTGCCAGCAGCTTCGGACTAGTCGGTCCAGATACGCAGTATTTT. Its protein is CASSFGLVGPDTQYF.

This sequence joins TRBV11-2 and TRBJ1-6; TRBD1 is a possible D gene (6 bases). The CDR3 covers 19 residues. V was pared by 5 bases and J by 0 bases, with 20 bases between. Germline CDR1 SGHAT, CDR2 FQNNGV. CDR3 sequence: CASSIRTAAPYSYNSPLHF. CDR3 nucleotides: TGTGCCAGCAGCATTCGGACAGCCGCCCCTTACTCCTATAATTCACCCCTCCACTTT.

V gene TRBV3-1 (or the pseudogene TRBV3-2) combines with J gene TRBJ2-3, with 9 positions matching TRBD2. V shed 5 bases, J shed 1 base, and the junction held 4 bases outside the gene matches. The length of the CDR3 is 15 residues. Germline CDR1 is LGHDT and CDR2 is YNNKEL (reference sequence). CDR3: CASSFRTSGTDTQYF. DNA for the CDR3: TGTGCCAGCAGCTTCCGGACTAGCGGCACAGATACGCAGTATTTT.

This chain uses TRBV9 with TRBJ2-1; tentatively, D is TRBD2 (5 bases). Germline CDR1 reads SGDLS; CDR2 reads YYNGEE. The length of the CDR3 is 13 residues. V lost 3 bases, J lost 4 bases, and 8 bases lay in between. The CDR3 nucleotides are TGTGCCAGCAGCGGAGGGTCGTACAATGAGCAGTTCTTC. This encodes CASSGGSYNEQFF.

This clone was seen just once. This chain joins TRBV10-3 and TRBJ1-2; 7 bases match TRBD1. This CDR3 has 13 residues. Germline CDR1 reads ENHRY; CDR2 reads SYGVKD. The V and J ends lost 9 bases and 7 bases, in that order; junction bases with no gene match: 11. CDR3 loop: CAITGTEGRGYTF. CDR3 coding DNA: TGTGCCATAACCGGGACAGAGGGTCGTGGCTACACCTTC.

This sequence joins TRBV4-2 and TRBJ2-5; D is possibly TRBD2 (5 bases). The CDR3 has 14 amino acids. CDR1 is LGHNA and CDR2 is YNFKEQ in the germline V gene. Between the trimmed V and J ends, which lost 0 bases and 4 bases, there was a span of 9 bases. The CDR3: CASSQDRRGETQYF. The CDR3 region has the DNA TGTGCCAGCAGCCAAGATCGACGGGGAGAGACCCAGTACTTC.

CDR3 DNA sequence: TGTGCCAGCAGCGTAGTAAGGGGGACAGGAAACACCATATATTTT. It is translated as CASSVVRGTGNTIYF. This sequence joins TRBV9 and TRBJ1-3; the D gene is possibly TRBD1 (6 bases). The CDR3 totals 15 residues. Deletions cut 0 bases from V and 4 bases from J, with 11 bases between. CDR1 is SGDLS and CDR2 is YYNGEE in the germline V gene.

The gene calls are TRBV19 and TRBJ1-1, with D perhaps matching TRBD1 (6 bases). This CDR3 is 15 amino acids long. CDR1 is LNHDA and CDR2 is SQIVND in the germline V gene (reference sequence). V dropped 6 bases and J dropped 3 bases, with 17 bases sitting between them. Written as DNA, the CDR3 is TGTGCCAGTAGCGCCCTTGACAGGTTCTACACTGAAGCTTTCTTT. Encoded protein: CASSALDRFYTEAFF.

In nucleotides, the CDR3 is TGCGCCAGCAGCTTGGGCCAGGGGGGTGGACTAGCCCCAAATGAGCAGTTCTTC. Protein product: CASSLGQGGGLAPNEQFF. V and J are TRBV5-1 and TRBJ2-1, with D perhaps TRBD2 (8 bases). There are 18 residues in the CDR3. V lost 0 bases, J lost 7 bases, and 23 bases lay in between. Germline V CDR1 and CDR2: SGHRS, YFSETQ.